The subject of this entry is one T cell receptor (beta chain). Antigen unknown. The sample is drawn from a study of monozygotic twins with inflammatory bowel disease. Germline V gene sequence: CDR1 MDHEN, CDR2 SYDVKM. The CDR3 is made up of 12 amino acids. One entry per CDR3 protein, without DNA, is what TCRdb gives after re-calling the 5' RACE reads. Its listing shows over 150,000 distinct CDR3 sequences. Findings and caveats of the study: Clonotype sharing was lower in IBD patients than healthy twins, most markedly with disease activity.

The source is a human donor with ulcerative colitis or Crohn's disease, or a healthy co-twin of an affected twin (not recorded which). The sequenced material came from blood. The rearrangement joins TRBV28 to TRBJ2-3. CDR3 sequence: CASSLFRDTQYF.